This T cell receptor (beta chain) was retrieved from a study of regulatory T cells in long-lasting Graves disease. Points from the study as a whole: Newly diagnosed disease favored TRBV20-1 and TRBJ2-1 over persistent disease.

CDR3 length: 15 amino acids. The trim removed 4 bases at V and 5 bases at J, leaving 7 bases unmatched. Germline V gene data show CDR1 as LNHNV and CDR2 as YYDKDF (reference sequence). The time point: persistent/refractory GD, antithyroid drugs over 5 years with positive TRAb. PBMC-extracted RNA yielded the TCR library. This clonotype was detected only a few times. Its antigen is still unknown. Arm-PCR of CDR3 regions and iRepertoire HTBI primers were the basis on which TCR beta libraries were built. TCRdb re-analysed the multiplex PCR reads in MiXCR, keeping a single row per CDR3 protein. The profile covers 600,000 to 850,000 distinct CDR3 sequences, with 25% to 35% appearing a single time and about two fifths taken by the ten largest.

The source of this sequence is a female donor with Graves disease. Specimen: peripheral blood mononuclear cells (PBMCs), collected when the disease was refractory, from a patient treated with antithyroid drugs. J is TRBJ1-5 and V is TRBV15; 8 bases are a match to TRBD1. CDR3 bases: TGTGCCACCAGCATCGGACAGGGTGGGTATCAGCCCCAGCATTTT. Residues: CATSIGQGGYQPQHF.